The present T cell receptor (beta chain) was sequenced within a study of identical twins. The CDR3 is made up of 17 amino acids. Deletions cut 6 bases from V and 1 base from J, with 21 bases between. From germline, CDR1 is MNHNS and CDR2 SASEGT. This clonotype was counted many times. Template switching supplied a universal primer site; unique molecular identifiers were carried on the cDNA. TCRdb independently ran MiXCR on the 5' RACE reads; one entry per CDR3 protein. This sample carries hundreds of thousands of distinct CDR3 sequences, under 8.5% of them seen once, and the ten largest clones take less than 2%. Everyone who donated was a healthy Caucasian. The sample was also linked to a second study, of yellow fever vaccine responses in identical twins.

The chain has TRBV6-1 and TRBJ1-2; D uncertain. Material: PBMCs. This sequence originates from a woman between 18 and 30 years old in good health. Here the CDR3 reads CASSRPRPQVLNYGYTF. Here the CDR3 DNA reads TGTGCCAGCAGCAGACCACGCCCCCAGGTTCTTAACTATGGCTACACCTTC.